The 4 T cell receptor beta chains below were found in one sample sequenced in a study of T cell changes during pregnancy in multiple sclerosis. The table came from immunoSEQ multiplex PCR; TCRdb's copy has only in-frame clones and leaves some out. The sample shows around 69,000 clones, about 92% of them seen only once. Material: peripheral blood, obtained in the first trimester of pregnancy. The receptor source for this set is a female donor with multiple sclerosis, enrolled in a pregnancy study.

This rearrangement joins TRBV28 to TRBJ2-7; D perhaps matches TRBD1 (5 bases). Trimming took off 3 bases at V and 4 bases at J, with 13 bases between the two ends. Germline CDR1 and CDR2: MDHEN and SYDVKM. This CDR3 is 14 amino acids long. CDR3 sequence (DNA): TGTGCCAGCAGTTTTGTAAGGGGTCGATACGAGCAGTACTTC. Translated, it gives CASSFVRGRYEQYF.

The rearrangement uses TRBV15 and TRBJ2-3; D gene uncertain. Trimming cost V 0 bases and J 1 base, with 5 bases left between them. Germline CDR1 is LNHNV and CDR2 is YYDKDF (reference sequence). The CDR3 runs 14 residues. This CDR3 is CATSRELRTDTQYF. The CDR3 DNA reads as TGTGCCACCAGCAGAGAACTGCGCACAGATACGCAGTATTTT.

This chain uses TRBV7-3 with TRBJ2-2, with 7 positions matching TRBD1. This CDR3 contains 16 residues. From germline, CDR1 is SGHTA and CDR2 FQGTGA. V dropped 5 bases and J dropped 0; count of bases not matched to a gene: 6. The CDR3 sequence is CASSNQGTANTGELFF. CDR3 nucleotide sequence: TGTGCCAGCAGCAACCAAGGGACAGCGAACACCGGGGAGCTGTTTTTT. Drawing the rest from reference TRBV7-3 and TRBJ2-2, the complete variable domain is GAGVSQTPSNKVTEKGKYVELRCDPISGHTALYWYRQSLGQGPEFLIYFQGTGAADDSGLPNDRFFAVRPEGSVSTLKIQRTERGDSAVYLCASSNQGTANTGELFFGEGSRLTVL.

V and J are TRBV6-1 and TRBJ2-1; 13 nucleotides line up with TRBD2. The ends lost 6 bases at V and 10 bases at J; junction bases unmatched: 6. The CDR3 loop spans 14 amino acids. CDR1 is MNHNS, CDR2 SASEGT, per germline. The CDR3 loop is CASRGLAGSLEQFF. CDR3 DNA: TGTGCCAGCAGGGGACTAGCGGGAAGTTTGGAGCAGTTCTTC.